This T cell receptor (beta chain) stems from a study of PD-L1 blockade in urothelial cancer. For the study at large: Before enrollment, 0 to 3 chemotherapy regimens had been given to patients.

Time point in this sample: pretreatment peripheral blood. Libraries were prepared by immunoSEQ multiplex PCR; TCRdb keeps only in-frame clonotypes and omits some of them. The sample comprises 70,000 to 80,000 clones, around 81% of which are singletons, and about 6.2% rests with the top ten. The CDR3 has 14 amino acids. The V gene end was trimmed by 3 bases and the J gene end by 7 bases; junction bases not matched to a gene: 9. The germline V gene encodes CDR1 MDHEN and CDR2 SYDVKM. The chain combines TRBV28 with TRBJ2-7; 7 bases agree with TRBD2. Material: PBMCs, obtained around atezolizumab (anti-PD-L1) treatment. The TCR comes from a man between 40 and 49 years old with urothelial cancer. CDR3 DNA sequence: TGTGCCAGCAGTTTGGGGGAGGGCCGGAAAGAGCAGTACTTC. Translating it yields CASSLGEGRKEQYF.